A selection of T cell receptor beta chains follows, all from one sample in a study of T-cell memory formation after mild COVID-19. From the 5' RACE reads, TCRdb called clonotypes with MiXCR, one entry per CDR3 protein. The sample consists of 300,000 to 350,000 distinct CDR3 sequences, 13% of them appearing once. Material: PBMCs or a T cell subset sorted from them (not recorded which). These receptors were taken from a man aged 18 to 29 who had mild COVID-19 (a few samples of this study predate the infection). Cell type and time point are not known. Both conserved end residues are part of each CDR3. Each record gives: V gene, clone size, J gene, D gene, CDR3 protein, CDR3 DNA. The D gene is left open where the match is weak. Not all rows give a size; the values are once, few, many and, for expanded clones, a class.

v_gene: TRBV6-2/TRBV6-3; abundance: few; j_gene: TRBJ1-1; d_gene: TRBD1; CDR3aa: CASERSGTGVTEAFF; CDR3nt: TGTGCCAGCGAAAGAAGCGGGACAGGGGTAACTGAAGCTTTCTTT
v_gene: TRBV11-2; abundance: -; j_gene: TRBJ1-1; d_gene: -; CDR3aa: CASSFNGQVGAFF; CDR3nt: TGTGCCAGCAGCTTTAACGGGCAGGTGGGGGCTTTCTTT
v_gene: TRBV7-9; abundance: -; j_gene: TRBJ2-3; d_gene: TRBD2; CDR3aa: CASTEGVGLWGDTQYF; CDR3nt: TGTGCCAGCACTGAGGGAGTGGGACTATGGGGAGATACGCAGTATTTT
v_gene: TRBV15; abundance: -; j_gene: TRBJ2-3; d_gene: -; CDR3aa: CATSRAGATDTQYF; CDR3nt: TGTGCCACCAGCAGAGCGGGCGCTACAGATACGCAGTATTTT
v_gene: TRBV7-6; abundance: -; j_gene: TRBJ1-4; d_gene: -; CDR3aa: CASSPERPPNEKLFF; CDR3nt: TGTGCCAGCAGTCCTGAACGGCCACCTAATGAAAAACTGTTTTTT
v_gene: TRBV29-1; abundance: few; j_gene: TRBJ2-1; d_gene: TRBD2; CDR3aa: CSVERRLASNEQFF; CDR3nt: TGCAGCGTTGAAAGGCGACTAGCGTCCAATGAGCAGTTCTTC
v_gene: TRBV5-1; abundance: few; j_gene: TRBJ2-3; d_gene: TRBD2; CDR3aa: CASSSVAGGLTDTQYF; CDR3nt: TGCGCCAGCAGCTCGGTAGCGGGGGGGCTCACAGATACGCAGTATTTT
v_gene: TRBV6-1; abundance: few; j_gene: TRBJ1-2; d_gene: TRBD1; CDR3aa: CASSEVPWSGGYGYTF; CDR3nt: TGTGCCAGCAGTGAAGTCCCATGGTCAGGGGGCTATGGCTACACCTTC
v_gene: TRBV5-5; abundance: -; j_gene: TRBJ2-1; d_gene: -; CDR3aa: CASSSGLSNEQFF; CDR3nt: TGTGCCAGCAGCTCGGGACTCTCCAATGAGCAGTTCTTC
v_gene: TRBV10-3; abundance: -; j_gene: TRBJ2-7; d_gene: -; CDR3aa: CAISESRARSIDEQYF; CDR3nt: TGTGCCATCAGTGAGTCGAGAGCGCGGTCTATCGACGAGCAGTACTTC
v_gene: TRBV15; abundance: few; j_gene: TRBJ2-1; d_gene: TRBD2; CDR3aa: CATSRDRDYGRRNEQFF; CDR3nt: TGTGCCACCAGCAGAGATCGGGATTACGGGAGGCGGAATGAGCAGTTCTTC
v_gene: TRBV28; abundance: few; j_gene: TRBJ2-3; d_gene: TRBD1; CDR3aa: CASRTGGQGHNTQYF; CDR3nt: TGTGCCAGCAGAACCGGGGGACAGGGTCATAATACGCAGTATTTT
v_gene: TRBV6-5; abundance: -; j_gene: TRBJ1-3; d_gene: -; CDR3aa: CASSYQGIGNTIYF; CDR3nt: TGTGCCAGCAGTTATCAGGGGATTGGAAACACCATATATTTT
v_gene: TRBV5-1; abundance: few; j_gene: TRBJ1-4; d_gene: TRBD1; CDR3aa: CASSSGQLPNEKLFF; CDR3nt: TGCGCCAGCAGCTCGGGACAGCTTCCTAATGAAAAACTGTTTTTT
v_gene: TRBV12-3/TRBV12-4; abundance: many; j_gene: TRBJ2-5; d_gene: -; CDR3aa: CASSHPGQGQETQYF; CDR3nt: TGTGCCAGCAGCCATCCCGGGCAGGGACAAGAGACCCAGTACTTC
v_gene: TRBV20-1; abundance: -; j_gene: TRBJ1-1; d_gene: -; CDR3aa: CSARAGVREAFF; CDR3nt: TGCAGTGCTAGAGCCGGGGTACGTGAAGCTTTCTTT
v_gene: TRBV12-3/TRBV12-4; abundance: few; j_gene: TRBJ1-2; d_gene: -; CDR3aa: CASSFRGRGNYGYTF; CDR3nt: TGTGCCAGCAGTTTCAGGGGCCGGGGTAACTATGGCTACACCTTC
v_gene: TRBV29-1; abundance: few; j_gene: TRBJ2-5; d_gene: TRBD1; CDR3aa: CSVDGIRSGDSLQETQYF; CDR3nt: TGCAGCGTTGACGGAATACGGTCTGGGGACAGCCTTCAAGAGACCCAGTACTTC
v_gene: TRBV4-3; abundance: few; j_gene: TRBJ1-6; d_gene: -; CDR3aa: CASSDRAVGSPLHF; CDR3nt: TGCGCCAGCAGCGATAGGGCGGTGGGATCACCCCTCCACTTT
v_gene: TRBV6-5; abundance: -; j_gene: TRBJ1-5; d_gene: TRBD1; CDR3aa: CASSSDRGASNQPQHF; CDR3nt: TGTGCCAGCAGTTCCGACAGGGGGGCTAGCAATCAGCCCCAGCATTTT
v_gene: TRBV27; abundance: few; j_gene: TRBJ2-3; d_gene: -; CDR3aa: CASSLGDFPTDTQYF; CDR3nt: TGTGCCAGCAGTTTAGGGGACTTTCCCACAGATACGCAGTATTTT
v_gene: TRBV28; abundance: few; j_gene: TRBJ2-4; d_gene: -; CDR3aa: CASSFNRLAKNIQYF; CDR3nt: TGTGCCAGCAGTTTTAACCGTCTAGCCAAAAACATTCAGTACTTC
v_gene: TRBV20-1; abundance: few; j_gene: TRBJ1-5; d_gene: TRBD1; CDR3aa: CSASGDRPYQPQHF; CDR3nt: TGCAGTGCTAGCGGGGACAGGCCCTATCAGCCCCAGCATTTT
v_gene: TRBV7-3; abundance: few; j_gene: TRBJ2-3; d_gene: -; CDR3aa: CASSFLPSTDTQYF; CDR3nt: TGTGCCAGCAGCTTCCTACCTAGCACAGATACGCAGTATTTT
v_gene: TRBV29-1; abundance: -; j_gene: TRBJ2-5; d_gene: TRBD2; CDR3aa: CSAIPDLSGGKTQYF; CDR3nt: TGCAGCGCGATCCCTGACCTCAGCGGGGGAAAGACCCAGTACTTC
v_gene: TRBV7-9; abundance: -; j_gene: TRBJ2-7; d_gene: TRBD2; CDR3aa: CASSQVGQRGGYEQYF; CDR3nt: TGTGCCAGCAGCCAGGTCGGGCAGCGGGGGGGCTACGAGCAGTACTTC
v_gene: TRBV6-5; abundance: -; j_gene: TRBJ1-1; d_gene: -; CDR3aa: CASCYAGANTEAFF; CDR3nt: TGTGCCAGCTGTTACGCGGGCGCGAACACTGAAGCTTTCTTT
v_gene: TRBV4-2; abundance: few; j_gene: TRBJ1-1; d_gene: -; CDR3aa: CASSTGPEAFF; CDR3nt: TGTGCCAGCAGCACCGGACCCGAAGCTTTCTTT
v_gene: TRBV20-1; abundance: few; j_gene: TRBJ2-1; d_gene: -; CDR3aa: CSARSRTAYNEQFF; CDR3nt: TGCAGTGCTAGATCCAGGACAGCTTACAATGAGCAGTTCTTC
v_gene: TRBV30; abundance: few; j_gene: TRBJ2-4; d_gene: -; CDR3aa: CAWSTHHPGPQYF; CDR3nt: TGTGCCTGGAGTACTCACCACCCCGGGCCTCAGTACTTC
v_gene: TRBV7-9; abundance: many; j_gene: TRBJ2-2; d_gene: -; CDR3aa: CASSLVGTNTGELFF; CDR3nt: TGTGCCAGCAGCTTAGTCGGGACGAACACCGGGGAGCTGTTTTTT
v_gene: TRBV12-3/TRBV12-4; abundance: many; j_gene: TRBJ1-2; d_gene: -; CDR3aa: CASSSGSGYTF; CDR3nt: TGTGCCAGCAGTTCAGGGAGTGGCTACACCTTC
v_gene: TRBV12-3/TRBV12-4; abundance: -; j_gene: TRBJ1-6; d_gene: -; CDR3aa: CASSLRHHNSPLHF; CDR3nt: TGTGCCAGCAGTTTGCGGCATCATAATTCACCCCTCCACTTT
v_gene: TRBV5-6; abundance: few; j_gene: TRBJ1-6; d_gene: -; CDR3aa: CASSLGAQSPLHF; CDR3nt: TGTGCCAGCAGCCTGGGGGCACAATCACCCCTCCACTTT
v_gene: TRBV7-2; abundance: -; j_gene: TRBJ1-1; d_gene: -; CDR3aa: CASSRGGVSNTEAFF; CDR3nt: TGTGCCAGCAGCCGTGGTGGGGTCAGTAACACTGAAGCTTTCTTT
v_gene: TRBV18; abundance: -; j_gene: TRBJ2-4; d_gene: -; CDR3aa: CASSPRVGKNIQYF; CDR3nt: TGTGCCAGCTCACCAAGGGTGGGCAAAAACATTCAGTACTTC
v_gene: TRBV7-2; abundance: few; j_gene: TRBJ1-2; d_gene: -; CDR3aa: CASSFTGRIWGYTF; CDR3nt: TGTGCCAGCAGCTTTACAGGGAGGATATGGGGCTACACCTTC
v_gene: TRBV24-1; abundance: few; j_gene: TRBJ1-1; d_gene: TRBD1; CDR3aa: CATSDPRQGGTEAFF; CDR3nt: TGTGCCACCAGTGATCCCCGACAGGGAGGAACTGAAGCTTTCTTT
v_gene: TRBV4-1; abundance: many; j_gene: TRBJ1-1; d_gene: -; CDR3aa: CASSQGGGWAEAFF; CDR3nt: TGCGCCAGCAGCCAAGGTGGGGGGTGGGCTGAAGCTTTCTTT